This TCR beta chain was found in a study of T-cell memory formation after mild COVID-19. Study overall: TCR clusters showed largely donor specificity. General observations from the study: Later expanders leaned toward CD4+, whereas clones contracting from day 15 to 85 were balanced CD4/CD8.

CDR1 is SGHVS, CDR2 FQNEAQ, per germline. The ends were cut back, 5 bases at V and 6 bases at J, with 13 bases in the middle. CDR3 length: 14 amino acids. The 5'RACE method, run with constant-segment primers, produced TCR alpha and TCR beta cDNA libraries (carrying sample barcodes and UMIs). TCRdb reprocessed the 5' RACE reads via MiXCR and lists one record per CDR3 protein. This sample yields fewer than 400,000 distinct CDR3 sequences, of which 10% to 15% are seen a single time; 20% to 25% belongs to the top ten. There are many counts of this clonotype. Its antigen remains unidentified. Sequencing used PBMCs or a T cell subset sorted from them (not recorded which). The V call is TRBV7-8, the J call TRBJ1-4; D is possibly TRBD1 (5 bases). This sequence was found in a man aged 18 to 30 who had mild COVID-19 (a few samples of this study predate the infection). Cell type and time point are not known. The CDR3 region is CASSQGSGYEKLFF. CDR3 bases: TGTGCCAGCAGCCAGGGCTCGGGATATGAAAAACTGTTTTTT.